One T cell receptor beta chain is described in this entry. The data belong to a study of shared clonotypes between healthy human individuals. This CDR3 is built from 14 residues. Germline CDR1 MNHEY, CDR2 SMNVEV (reference sequence). Deletions cut 6 bases from V and 4 bases from J, with 16 bases between. For each subset, genomic DNA was distributed in equal portions over several immunoSEQ plates. The method was immunoSEQ multiplex PCR; TCRdb's version includes in-frame clones alone and lacks a portion of them. This table has over 95,000 clones, 65% to 75% appearing once. Sample: memory CD8+ T cells sorted from blood. Specified subset: CD45RO+ cells pooled with CCR7-negative TemRA cells. This TCR derives from a woman in her twenties or thirties in good health. The chain joins TRBV27 to TRBJ2-7; tentative D call: TRBD1 (5 bases). The DNA of the CDR3 is TGTGCCAGCAGCCAAGAGCCTGACAGATACGAGCAGTACTTC. Protein sequence: CASSQEPDRYEQYF.